A single sample is the source of the 14 T cell receptor beta chains below, sequenced in a study of shared clonotypes between healthy human individuals. Naive CD8 cells comprised CD45RO-negative, CCR7-positively selected cells, excluding terminally differentiated effector memory CD45RA+ cells. Using immunoSEQ multiplex PCR, the repertoire was profiled, and TCRdb retains in-frame clones only, with some absent. The top ten hold less than 0.25% of the sample, which has roughly 850,000 clones, 95% to 97% seen once. The specimen sequenced was naive CD8+ T cells sorted from blood. The receptors stem from a man aged 30-40 years in good health.

The chain links TRBV13 to TRBJ2-1; 7 bases map to TRBD1. Losses at the gene ends were 5 bases for V and 10 bases for J; bases not matched to a gene: 5. There are 12 residues in the CDR3. From germline, CDR1 is PRHDT and CDR2 FYEKMQ (reference sequence). CDR3 DNA sequence: TGTGCCAGCAGCGACAGGGTTTACGAGCAGTTCTTC. It specifies CASSDRVYEQFF. The variable domain in full, with the rest retrieved from reference TRBV13 and TRBJ2-1, is AAGVIQSPRHLIKEKRETATLKCYPIPRHDTVYWYQQGPGQDPQFLISFYEKMQSDKGSIPDRFSAQQFSDYHSELNMSSLELGDSALYFCASSDRVYEQFFGPGTRLTVL.

V gene TRBV7-2 combines with J gene TRBJ2-5; TRBD2 agrees at 10 bases. Per the germline V gene, CDR1 is SGHTA and CDR2 is FQGNSA. The CDR3 totals 16 residues. J was trimmed by 5 bases and V by 1 base; bases with no gene match: 7. This CDR3 reads CASSLVPSGSGETQYF. The CDR3 DNA is TGTGCCAGCAGCTTAGTCCCTAGCGGGAGCGGGGAGACCCAGTACTTC.

V usage is TRBV18 and J usage is TRBJ1-2, with no clear D. Germline-derived CDR1 and CDR2 are KGHSH and LQKENI. Deletions cut 2 bases from V and 2 bases from J, with 9 bases between. The CDR3 runs 14 residues. Here the CDR3 DNA reads TGTGCCAGCTCACCAATGGAAAGGAACTATGGCTACACCTTC. This gives the protein CASSPMERNYGYTF.

The chain links TRBV28 to TRBJ2-1; tentative D call: TRBD2 (5 bases). V shed 4 bases and J shed 2 bases, with 9 bases lying between them. Germline CDR1 reads MDHEN; CDR2 reads SYDVKM. The CDR3 is 14 residues long. CDR3 residues: CASSYVGTYNEQFF. The CDR3 bases are TGTGCCAGCAGTTACGTCGGGACCTACAATGAGCAGTTCTTC.

This clone was seen only once. This rearrangement joins TRBV7-9 to TRBJ1-2; D possibly corresponds to TRBD1 (6 bases). The CDR3 length is 14 residues. Germline CDR1 reads SEHNR; CDR2 reads FQNEAQ (reference sequence). V lost 4 bases, J lost 8 bases, and 17 bases lay in between. This chain's CDR3 is CASSSTGFLRGYTF. In DNA, the CDR3 is TGTGCCAGCAGCTCAACAGGGTTTCTGCGGGGCTACACCTTC.

The rearrangement joins TRBV28 to TRBJ2-7; the D gene is possibly TRBD2 (6 bases). The CDR3 is 17 residues long. Germline V gene sequence: CDR1 MDHEN, CDR2 SYDVKM. V shed 5 bases and J shed 0 bases, with 20 bases lying between them. In DNA form, the CDR3 reads TGTGCCAGCAGTCGGGACTCCTCAATTCAGAGCTCCTACGAGCAGTACTTC. Encoded protein: CASSRDSSIQSSYEQYF.

This chain uses TRBV9 with TRBJ2-3; TRBD2 matches 8 bases. This CDR3 region has 18 residues. J lost 1 base, V lost 0 bases, and 10 bases had no gene match. Per the germline V gene, CDR1 is SGDLS and CDR2 is YYNGEE. Written as DNA, the CDR3 is TGTGCCAGCAGCGTAGCTACTAGCGGACGATGGGGCACAGATACGCAGTATTTT. Translating it yields CASSVATSGRWGTDTQYF. The full variable domain, rest sourced from reference TRBV9 and TRBJ2-3, is DSGVTQTPKHLITATGQRVTLRCSPRSGDLSVYWYQQSLDQGLQFLIQYYNGEERAKGNILERFSAQQFPDLHSELNLSSLELGDSALYFCASSVATSGRWGTDTQYFGPGTRLTVL.

The chain joins TRBV7-9 to TRBJ1-1, with a possible D match to TRBD1 (5 bases). Germline-derived CDR1 and CDR2 are SEHNR and FQNEAQ (reference sequence). Trimming removed 5 bases from V and 6 bases from J, with 10 bases in between. The CDR3 covers 12 residues. This CDR3 reads CASSREGPEAFF. The CDR3 DNA reads as TGTGCCAGCAGCCGTGAGGGACCTGAAGCTTTCTTT.

This chain connects TRBV29-1 to TRBJ2-1; D is undetermined. The CDR3 totals 14 residues. V was pared by 7 bases and J by 3 bases, with 16 bases between. Germline CDR1 and CDR2: SQVTM and ANQGSEA. CDR3 nucleotide sequence: TGCAGCGGATCCGGGCCCCACATCTACAATGAGCAGTTCTTC. Its protein is CSGSGPHIYNEQFF.

V is TRBV5-5 and J is TRBJ1-1; TRBD1 agrees at 9 bases. The CDR3 is 14 amino acids. J lost 6 bases, V lost 4 bases, and 7 bases had no gene match. Germline V gene lookup returns CDR1 SGHKS and CDR2 YYEKEE (reference sequence). The CDR3 spells CASSRDRAGAEAFF. The CDR3 DNA reads TGTGCCAGCAGCAGGGACAGGGCGGGGGCTGAAGCTTTCTTT.

CDR3 DNA: TGCGCCAGCAGCTTGGAAGCCGGAATGATGGGCCGGCAAGATGGCTACACCTTC. It encodes CASSLEAGMMGRQDGYTF. The chain is built from TRBV5-1 and TRBJ1-2; no firm D call. Germline V gives CDR1 SGHRS, CDR2 YFSETQ. The length of the CDR3 is 18 residues. V was clipped by 0 bases and J by 6 bases, with 24 bases between them.

The table lists this clone with a count of one. The rearrangement links TRBV11-2 to TRBJ1-5; D is uncertain. The length of the CDR3 is 17 residues. Germline V CDR1 and CDR2: SGHAT, FQNNGV. V was pared by 1 base and J by 0 bases, with 13 bases between. Here the CDR3 DNA reads TGTGCCAGCAGCTTAGGGGTTAGGGCCCATAGCAATCAGCCCCAGCATTTT. Translating it yields CASSLGVRAHSNQPQHF. The full variable domain, completed using reference TRBV11-2 and TRBJ1-5, is EAGVAQSPRYKIIEKRQSVAFWCNPISGHATLYWYQQILGQGPKLLIQFQNNGVVDDSQLPKDRFSAERLKGVDSTLKIQPAKLEDSAVYLCASSLGVRAHSNQPQHFGDGTRLSIL.

The V gene is TRBV11-2, the J gene TRBJ2-7, with a tentative D call TRBD2 (6 bases). V was trimmed by 5 bases and J by 0 bases, leaving 11 bases between them. This CDR3 has 14 amino acids. From germline, CDR1 is SGHAT and CDR2 FQNNGV. This CDR3 is CASSRAGSSYEQYF. CDR3 bases: TGTGCCAGCAGCCGAGCGGGCAGCTCCTACGAGCAGTACTTC.

The V and J genes are TRBV9 and TRBJ1-5; D is unclear. CDR3 size: 15 residues. V was clipped by 0 bases and J by 7 bases, with 14 bases between them. The germline CDR1 and CDR2 sequences are SGDLS and YYNGEE. CDR3 DNA: TGTGCCAGCAGCGTAGGGGTGGGCGCGGGGCAGCCCCAGCATTTT. Translation: CASSVGVGAGQPQHF. The whole variable domain, remainder taken from reference TRBV9 and TRBJ1-5, is DSGVTQTPKHLITATGQRVTLRCSPRSGDLSVYWYQQSLDQGLQFLIQYYNGEERAKGNILERFSAQQFPDLHSELNLSSLELGDSALYFCASSVGVGAGQPQHFGDGTRLSIL.